This record concerns one TCR beta chain sequence. This entry comes from a study of blood T cells in healthy people across ages. V dropped 5 bases and J dropped 5 bases, with 9 bases sitting between them. Germline V gene data show CDR1 as MNHEY and CDR2 as SMNVEV (reference sequence). The CDR3 has 12 residues. The use of a sample-barcoded 5' primer and a J-beta primer mix characterized a second PCR of about 7 to 12 cycles. Via MiXCR, TCRdb re-called the 5' RACE reads, giving one row per CDR3 protein. The sample has about 1.5 million distinct CDR3 sequences, roughly 43% seen once. The chain carries TRBV27 and TRBJ1-1; D not certain. This TCR came from a woman under 30 in good health. The source material was blood. The CDR3, as DNA: TGTGCCAGCAGTCCTGGTTTTACTGAAGCTTTCTTT. It is translated as CASSPGFTEAFF.